The present T cell receptor beta chain was sequenced within a study of control samples from healthy donors and cancer patients. Per the germline V gene, CDR1 is SGHTA and CDR2 is FQGNSA. This CDR3 region has 14 residues. Trimming took off 5 bases at V and 0 bases at J, with 7 bases between the two ends. Sequencing used immunoSEQ multiplex PCR; TCRdb keeps in-frame clones, though not all of them. The sample lists 150,000 to 200,000 clones; around nine tenths were seen once. The TCR sequence derives from a man aged 30-40 years in good health. The chain uses TRBV7-2 and TRBJ1-4; tentatively, D is TRBD1 (5 bases). The source material was blood. The CDR3: CASSGGATNEKLFF. The CDR3 nucleotides read TGTGCCAGCAGCGGGGGGGCAACTAATGAAAAACTGTTTTTT.